This entry is about one TCR beta chain. Treatment reported: randomized to nivolumab then ipilimumab (arm A) or the reverse (arm B). These data come from a study of sequential checkpoint blockade in melanoma. CDR1 is MNHEY, CDR2 SMNVEV, per germline (reference sequence). Trimming took 0 bases from V and 6 from J; bases not matched to a gene: 9. The CDR3 has 16 residues. Only in-frame clones appear in the TCRdb table, and some are missing; sequencing was by immunoSEQ multiplex PCR. The sample lists about 11,000 clones, roughly 50% occurring once. Here the sequenced sample was CD8+ T cells sorted from blood (inferred from file names), taken from a patient given nivolumab and ipilimumab in sequence. The rearrangement joins TRBV27 to TRBJ1-2, with 8 positions matching TRBD1. The receptor comes from a human donor with melanoma. The chain's CDR3 is CASSLSVGQGIHGYTF. In DNA form, the CDR3 reads TGTGCCAGCAGTTTATCGGTCGGACAGGGTATACATGGCTACACCTTC.